A single sample is the source of the 4 T cell receptor beta chains below, sequenced in a study of T cells in Graves' hyperthyroidism and ophthalmopathy. TCR beta CDR3 sequences were amplified from RNA transcripts. HTBI primers drove first-round RT-PCR of the TCR CDR3. In TCRdb, the multiplex PCR reads were re-called with MiXCR into one record per CDR3 protein. The data contain under 200,000 distinct CDR3 sequences, roughly 9.4% of them singletons. The sample comprised blood. Source of these receptors: a young woman with Graves' hyperthyroidism that later progressed to Graves' ophthalmopathy.

This clonotype has at least ten counts. The chain is built from TRBV11-2 and TRBJ2-1, with unresolved D. The germline V gene has CDR1 SGHAT and CDR2 FQNNGV. The CDR3 sequence is 11 residues long. The V gene lost 0 bases and the J gene lost 12 bases, with 6 bases spanning the gap. As DNA, the CDR3 is TGTGCCAGCAGCTTAGAATACACGCAGTTCTTC. It encodes CASSLEYTQFF. Variable domain in full (rest from reference TRBV11-2 and TRBJ2-1): EAGVAQSPRYKIIEKRQSVAFWCNPISGHATLYWYQQILGQGPKLLIQFQNNGVVDDSQLPKDRFSAERLKGVDSTLKIQPAKLEDSAVYLCASSLEYTQFFGPGTRLTVL.

This clonotype was found many times. The genes are TRBV30 and TRBJ2-7; D may be TRBD1 or TRBD2 (5 bases each). The CDR3 contains 13 residues. Trimming took off 4 bases at V and 3 bases at J, with 13 bases between the two ends. Per germline, CDR1 GTSNPN and CDR2 SVGIG (reference sequence). The CDR3 is CAWTRDPGYEQYF. The CDR3 DNA is TGTGCCTGGACCCGGGACCCCGGCTACGAGCAGTACTTC.

V is TRBV6-1 and J is TRBJ2-1; 12 nucleotides line up with TRBD2. Germline V gives CDR1 MNHNS, CDR2 SASEGT. Trimming took 5 bases from V and 8 from J; bases not matched to a gene: 4. The CDR3 sequence is 14 residues long. CDR3 nucleotide sequence: TGTGCCAGCAGTAAGACTAGCGGGAGCGATGAGCAGTTCTTC. This translates into CASSKTSGSDEQFF.

This clonotype has ten or more counts. V and J are TRBV29-1 and TRBJ1-5, with 9 bases that match TRBD1. CDR1 is SQVTM and CDR2 is ANQGSEA in the germline V gene. V shed 6 bases, J shed 1 base, and the junction held 4 bases outside the gene matches. This CDR3 has 14 residues. The CDR3 loop reads CSVRTGASNQPQHF. As DNA, the CDR3 is TGCAGCGTCCGGACAGGGGCGAGCAATCAGCCCCAGCATTTT.